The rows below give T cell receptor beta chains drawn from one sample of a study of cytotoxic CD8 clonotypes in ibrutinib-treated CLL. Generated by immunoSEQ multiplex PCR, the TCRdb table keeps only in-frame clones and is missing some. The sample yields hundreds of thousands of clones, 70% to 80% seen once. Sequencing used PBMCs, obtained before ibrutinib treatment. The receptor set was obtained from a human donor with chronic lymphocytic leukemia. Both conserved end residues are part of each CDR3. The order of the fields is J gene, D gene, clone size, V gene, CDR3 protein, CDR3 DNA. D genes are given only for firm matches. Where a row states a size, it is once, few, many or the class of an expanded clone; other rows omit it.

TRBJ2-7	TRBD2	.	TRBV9	CASSGTSGRSEQYF	TGTGCCAGCAGCGGGACTAGCGGGAGGTCCGAGCAGTACTTC
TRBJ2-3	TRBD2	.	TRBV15	CATSRGLDFSTDTQYF	TGTGCCACCAGCAGGGGACTAGATTTTAGCACAGATACGCAGTATTTT
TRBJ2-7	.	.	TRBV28	CASSLVGHYEQYF	TGTGCCAGCAGTTTGGTGGGCCACTACGAGCAGTACTTC
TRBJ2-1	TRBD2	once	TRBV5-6	CASSDLAGGSEQFF	TGTGCCAGCAGCGATCTAGCGGGAGGGTCTGAGCAGTTCTTC
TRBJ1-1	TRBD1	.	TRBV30	CACDRGGNTEAFF	TGTGCCTGCGACAGGGGCGGCAACACTGAAGCTTTCTTT
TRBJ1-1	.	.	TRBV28	CASSTVTAILTEAFF	TGTGCCAGCAGTACAGTGACAGCGATCCTCACTGAAGCTTTCTTT
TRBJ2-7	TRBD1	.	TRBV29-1	CSVEDRGYEQYF	TGCAGCGTTGAAGACAGGGGGTACGAGCAGTACTTC
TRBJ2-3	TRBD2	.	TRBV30	CAWSGGLAGFLGTDTQYF	TGTGCCTGGAGTGGCGGACTAGCGGGATTCCTGGGTACAGATACGCAGTATTTT
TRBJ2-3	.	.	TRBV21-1	CASSKVLELAGKPGGPDTQYF	TGTGCCAGCAGCAAAGTCTTGGAGCTAGCGGGAAAACCCGGGGGCCCAGATACGCAGTATTTT
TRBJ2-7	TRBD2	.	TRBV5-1	CASRPQASGRNEQYF	TGCGCCAGCAGGCCACAAGCTAGCGGGAGGAACGAGCAGTACTTC
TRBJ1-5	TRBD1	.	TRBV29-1	CSVGTGGSYQPQHF	TGCAGCGTTGGGACAGGGGGGAGTTATCAGCCCCAGCATTTT
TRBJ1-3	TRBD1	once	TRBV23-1	CARAGQGLISGNTIYF	TGCGCCAGAGCGGGACAGGGGTTAATCTCTGGAAACACCATATATTTT
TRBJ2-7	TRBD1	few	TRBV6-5	CATGDRGLYEQYF	TGTGCCACCGGGGACAGGGGACTGTACGAGCAGTACTTC
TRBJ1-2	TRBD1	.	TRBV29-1	CSAGTGASYGYTF	TGCAGCGCTGGGACAGGAGCCTCTTATGGCTACACCTTC
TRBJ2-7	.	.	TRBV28	CASRTGYEQYF	TGTGCCAGCAGGACCGGCTACGAGCAGTACTTC
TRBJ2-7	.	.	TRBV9	CASSVGGLVHEQYF	TGTGCCAGCAGCGTAGGAGGGCTAGTCCACGAGCAGTACTTC
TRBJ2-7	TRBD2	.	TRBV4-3	CASSQFEGSGRGEQYF	TGCGCCAGCAGCCAATTTGAGGGTAGCGGGAGGGGGGAGCAGTACTTC
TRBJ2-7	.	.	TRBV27	CASRYRREQYF	TGTGCCAGTAGATATAGACGCGAGCAGTACTTC
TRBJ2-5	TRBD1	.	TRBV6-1	CASSGGGEGAREETQYF	TGTGCCAGCAGTGGAGGAGGCGAGGGGGCGCGTGAAGAGACCCAGTACTTC
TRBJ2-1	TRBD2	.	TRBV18	CASSDSGSAYNEQFF	TGTGCCAGCTCAGACAGCGGGAGCGCCTACAATGAGCAGTTCTTC
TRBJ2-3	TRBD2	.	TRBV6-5	CASSPRLATDTQYF	TGTGCCAGCAGTCCAAGACTAGCCACAGATACGCAGTATTTT
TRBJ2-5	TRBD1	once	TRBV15	CATSRERTGYQETQYF	TGTGCCACCAGCAGAGAAAGGACAGGGTATCAAGAGACCCAGTACTTC
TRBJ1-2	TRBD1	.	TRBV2	CASRDRGPVGYTF	TGTGCCAGCAGGGACAGGGGTCCAGTTGGCTACACCTTC
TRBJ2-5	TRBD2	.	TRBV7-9	CASSPRGLAGGHETQYF	TGTGCCAGCAGCCCTAGGGGACTAGCGGGAGGGCATGAGACCCAGTACTTC
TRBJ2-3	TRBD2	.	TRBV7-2	CASSQNRLAGGRTDTQYF	TGTGCCAGCAGCCAAAACAGACTAGCGGGAGGACGCACAGATACGCAGTATTTT
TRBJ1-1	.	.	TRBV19	CASSIGNRAAFF	TGTGCCAGTAGTATAGGGAACAGGGCAGCTTTCTTT
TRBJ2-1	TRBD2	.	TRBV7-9	CASSTGLAVEQFF	TGTGCCAGCAGCACCGGACTAGCAGTTGAGCAGTTCTTC
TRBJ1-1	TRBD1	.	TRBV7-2	CASSRTGGLNTEAFF	TGTGCCAGCAGCCGGACAGGGGGCTTGAACACTGAAGCTTTCTTT